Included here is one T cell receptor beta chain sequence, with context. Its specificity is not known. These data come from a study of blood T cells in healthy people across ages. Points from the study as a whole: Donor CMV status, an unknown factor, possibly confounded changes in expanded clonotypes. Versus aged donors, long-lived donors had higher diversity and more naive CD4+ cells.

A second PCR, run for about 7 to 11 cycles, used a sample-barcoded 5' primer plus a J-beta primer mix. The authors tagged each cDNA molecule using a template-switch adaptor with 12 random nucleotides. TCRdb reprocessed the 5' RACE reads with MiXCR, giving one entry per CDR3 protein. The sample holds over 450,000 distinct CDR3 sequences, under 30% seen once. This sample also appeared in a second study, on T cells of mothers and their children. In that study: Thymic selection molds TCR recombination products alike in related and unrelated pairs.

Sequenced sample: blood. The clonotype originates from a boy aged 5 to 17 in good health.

The chain's CDR3 is CASSFYRDSGETQYF. CDR3 bases: TGTGCCAGCAGCTTTTACCGGGACTCTGGGGAGACCCAGTACTTC. The chain recombines TRBV7-9 with TRBJ2-5, with D possibly being TRBD2 (6 bases). The CDR3 runs to 15 residues. The V and J ends lost 3 bases and 5 bases respectively, with 16 bases between them. The germline gives CDR1 SEHNR, CDR2 FQNEAQ (reference sequence).